Presented here are 7 T cell receptor beta chains from one specimen sequenced in a study of technical replicates of blood from a handful of donors. Profiled with immunoSEQ multiplex PCR; TCRdb holds only in-frame clones, not every one. Of approximately 75,000 clones listed, approximately 97% are singletons. Sequences were obtained from T cells isolated from PBMCs. The origin of the receptors is a human donor in good health.

The chain combines TRBV30 with TRBJ1-5, with D perhaps matching TRBD1 (5 bases). V lost 6 bases and J 0 bases, leaving 18 bases between the germline ends. Germline loops: CDR1 GTSNPN, CDR2 SVGIG (reference sequence). This CDR3 contains 16 residues. CDR3 sequence: CACQTGDFYSNQPQHF. The DNA for the CDR3 is TGTGCCTGCCAAACAGGAGACTTCTATAGCAATCAGCCCCAGCATTTT.

The chain couples TRBV6-6 to TRBJ2-5; the D gene is possibly TRBD2 (5 bases). The CDR3 loop spans 14 amino acids. Germline V lookup: CDR1 MNHNY, CDR2 SVGAGI (reference sequence). V dropped 0 bases and J dropped 4 bases, with 9 bases sitting between them. DNA for the CDR3: TGTGCCAGCAGTTACTCGGGCGGGCCAGAGACCCAGTACTTC. Translated, it gives CASSYSGGPETQYF.

The rearrangement uses TRBV2 and TRBJ2-7; 9 bases line up with TRBD2. Germline-derived CDR1 and CDR2 are SNHLY and FYNNEI. CDR3 length: 15 amino acids. The J segment lost 7 bases and the V segment lost 5 bases, leaving 12 bases of the junction unmatched. The CDR3 region has the DNA TGTGCCAGCAGTAGCATAGCGGGAGCCTGGGGTGAGCAGTACTTC. It codes for CASSSIAGAWGEQYF. The whole variable domain, filled in from reference TRBV2 and TRBJ2-7, reads EPEVTQTPSHQVTQMGQEVILRCVPISNHLYFYWYRQILGQKVEFLVSFYNNEISEKSEIFDDQFSVERPDGSNFTLKIRSTKLEDSAMYFCASSSIAGAWGEQYFGPGTRLTVT.

This clone was detected once. V gene TRBV27 combines with J gene TRBJ2-7, with D perhaps matching TRBD2 (6 bases). Germline V gene sequence: CDR1 MNHEY, CDR2 SMNVEV (reference sequence). CDR3 length equals 14 residues. The ends were cut back, 6 bases at V and 3 bases at J, with 15 bases in the middle. This chain's CDR3 is CASRGLGGNYEQYF. CDR3 nucleotides: TGTGCCAGCAGGGGATTGGGGGGTAACTACGAGCAGTACTTC.

This clone occurred once. The CDR3 nucleotides are TGTGCCAGCAGTATGAGCACAGGGAGGGGGCAGTACTTC. This codes for CASSMSTGRGQYF. This chain uses TRBV27 with TRBJ2-7, with D possibly TRBD2 on 7 matching bases. The length of the CDR3 is 13 residues. In germline, CDR1 is MNHEY, CDR2 SMNVEV (reference sequence). V was cut by 5 bases and J by 9 bases, with 17 bases left in between.

CDR3 DNA: TGTGCCAGCAGCAGGGGGAATCAGCCCCAGCATTTT. It translates to CASSRGNQPQHF. V usage is TRBV4-2 and J usage is TRBJ1-5, with TRBD1 as a possible D gene (6 bases). Germline V gene data show CDR1 as LGHNA and CDR2 as YNFKEQ. Trimming pared 5 bases from V and 4 bases from J, leaving 6 bases between. This CDR3 has 12 amino acids.

The gene calls are TRBV28 and TRBJ2-6; D possibly corresponds to TRBD2 (5 bases). The V and J ends lost 5 bases and 0 bases respectively, with 11 bases between them. The CDR3 runs 16 residues. The V gene's germline CDR1 is MDHEN and CDR2 SYDVKM. This chain's CDR3 is CASSLGILSGANVLTF. The DNA for the CDR3 is TGTGCCAGCAGTCTCGGGATTCTCTCTGGGGCCAACGTCCTGACTTTC.